This section outlines one TCR beta chain sequence together with its context. The antigen remains undetermined. V was clipped by 6 bases and J by 3 bases; unmatched bases: 7. CDR3 length: 14 residues. The germline gives CDR1 MNHEY, CDR2 SMNVEV (reference sequence). This specimen comes from a study of cytomegalovirus exposure and HLA in healthy donors. Study as a whole: Tens of millions of unique TCRs from HLA-typed donors made up an early data release. Study-level results: CMV serostatus was the sole immune exposure data available. For TCR beta chains, V- and J-gene trimming was later linked to a missense DCLRE1C variant. An observed cluster of highly shared sequence variants was recorded as a likely sequencing artifact.

60 Vbeta and 13 Jbeta primers were used in PCR. TCRdb's table, derived via immunoSEQ multiplex PCR, lists solely in-frame clones and lacks some. This sample has around 210,000 clones, with roughly 80% found just once. J is TRBJ1-1 and V is TRBV27, with 7 positions matching TRBD1. Source material: PBMCs. The sequence derives from a woman aged 25 to 45 in good health and CMV-seronegative. This chain's CDR3 is CASSLRGRDTEAFF. Written as DNA, the CDR3 is TGTGCCAGCAGCCTGAGGGGGCGCGACACTGAAGCTTTCTTT.